Listed here are 5 T cell receptor beta chains from one sample, sequenced in a study of T cell repertoires in cytomegalovirus infection. No antigen has been identified for these receptors. TCRdb called the reads again in MiXCR, with one record for every CDR3 protein. The sample shows roughly 920,000 distinct CDR3 sequences, less than 40% of them seen only once. The sequenced sample was cultured CD8+ T cells from PBMCs, obtained from culture after CMV antigen stimulation. These receptors all stem from a human donor in good health (CMV status not recorded). Some clones in this sample may be carry-over from other donors' samples.

The V and J genes are TRBV5-1 and TRBJ2-7, with D hard to call. Germline CDR1 SGHRS, CDR2 YFSETQ. V was cut by 0 bases and J by 4 bases, with 11 bases left in between. The CDR3 totals 14 residues. CDR3 loop: CASSLELATYEQYF. CDR3 nucleotide sequence: TGCGCCAGCAGCTTGGAGCTGGCAACTTACGAGCAGTACTTC.

This clonotype was recorded at least ten times. The chain has TRBV28 and TRBJ1-5; a weak D match, TRBD1 (5 bases). V shed 2 bases and J shed 0 bases, with 11 bases lying between them. The germline gives CDR1 MDHEN, CDR2 SYDVKM. The CDR3 has 16 amino acids. CDR3 DNA sequence: TGTGCCAGCAGTTTAAGGGGCGCTTATAGCAATCAGCCCCAGCATTTT. It encodes CASSLRGAYSNQPQHF.

This clonotype was detected a few times. This chain links TRBV9 with TRBJ2-1, with unresolved D. CDR1 is SGDLS, CDR2 YYNGEE, per germline. The CDR3 consists of 14 residues. V was trimmed by 4 bases and J by 2 bases, leaving 10 bases between them. CDR3 DNA sequence: TGTGCCAGCAGCCCCTGGACCACCTACAATGAGCAGTTCTTC. Translated: CASSPWTTYNEQFF.

This clonotype was counted at least ten times. J is TRBJ2-6 and V is TRBV20-1; D perhaps matches TRBD2 (6 bases). The CDR3 spans 15 residues. Trimming cost V 0 bases and J 4 bases, with 10 bases left between them. The germline gives CDR1 DFQATT, CDR2 SNEGSKA (reference sequence). The CDR3 DNA reads TGCAGTGCTAGAGATTGGGAGGCCGGGGCCAACGTCCTGACTTTC. Amino acid sequence: CSARDWEAGANVLTF.

A remark on this clonotype: The likely explanation is a read error, given a far larger clone one base away. The V call is TRBV7-2, the J call TRBJ2-1, with 7 nucleotides matching TRBD1. CDR1 SGHTA and CDR2 FQGNSA come from the germline V gene. The CDR3 has 15 amino acids. For the CDR3, the DNA is TGTGCCAACAGCTTTCGGGACAGCTCCTACAATGAGCAGTTCTTC. Encoded protein: CANSFRDSSYNEQFF.